Listed below are T cell receptor beta chains from one sample, sequenced in a study of technical replicates of blood from a few donors. The method was immunoSEQ multiplex PCR; TCRdb's version includes in-frame clones alone and lacks a portion of them. The profile shows fewer than 9,500 clones, roughly 91% of them singletons. Sequencing was carried out using PBMCs. The receptors stem from a human donor in good health. Each CDR3 is given with its conserved first and last residue. The D gene is left open where the match is weak. For some rows the clone size is stated as once, few or many, or as a class when expanded; others skip it.

v_call: TRBV7-9
clone_size: NA
j_call: TRBJ1-2
d_call: NA
cdr3_aa: CASSPMGAYGYTF
cdr3_nt: TGTGCCAGCAGCCCAATGGGGGCCTATGGCTACACCTTC

v_call: TRBV12-2
clone_size: NA
j_call: TRBJ2-2
d_call: NA
cdr3_aa: CASRTDRGRETGELFF
cdr3_nt: TGTGCAAGTCGCACGGACAGGGGGCGCGAAACCGGGGAGCTGTTTTTT

v_call: TRBV5-6
clone_size: once
j_call: TRBJ2-5
d_call: TRBD2
cdr3_aa: CASSLGLAGGQTQYF
cdr3_nt: TGTGCCAGCAGCTTGGGACTAGCGGGCGGACAGACCCAGTACTTC

v_call: TRBV5-6
clone_size: NA
j_call: TRBJ2-1
d_call: NA
cdr3_aa: CASSVRSEQFF
cdr3_nt: TGTGCCAGCAGCGTACGCAGTGAGCAGTTCTTC

v_call: TRBV6-1
clone_size: NA
j_call: TRBJ2-5
d_call: TRBD1
cdr3_aa: CASSPGTGGGETQYF
cdr3_nt: TGTGCCAGCAGCCCCGGGACAGGGGGCGGTGAGACCCAGTACTTC

v_call: TRBV29-1
clone_size: once
j_call: TRBJ2-3
d_call: NA
cdr3_aa: CSVGWRSDTQYF
cdr3_nt: TGCAGCGTTGGTTGGAGATCAGATACGCAGTATTTT

v_call: TRBV27
clone_size: NA
j_call: TRBJ2-3
d_call: TRBD2
cdr3_aa: CASSTPGLAGGTDTQYF
cdr3_nt: TGTGCCAGCAGTACCCCGGGACTAGCGGGAGGGACAGATACGCAGTATTTT

v_call: TRBV5-1
clone_size: NA
j_call: TRBJ1-4
d_call: TRBD1
cdr3_aa: CASSSTGESNEKLFF
cdr3_nt: TGCGCCAGCAGCTCGACAGGGGAATCTAATGAAAAACTGTTTTTT

v_call: TRBV30
clone_size: NA
j_call: TRBJ1-1
d_call: NA
cdr3_aa: CAWSVLGTMNTEAFF
cdr3_nt: TGTGCCTGGAGTGTGTTGGGGACTATGAACACTGAAGCTTTCTTT

v_call: TRBV28
clone_size: once
j_call: TRBJ1-5
d_call: NA
cdr3_aa: CASGGGYQPQHF
cdr3_nt: TGTGCCAGCGGGGGAGGCTATCAGCCCCAGCATTTT

v_call: TRBV11-2
clone_size: NA
j_call: TRBJ2-1
d_call: NA
cdr3_aa: CASSSHNTNEQFF
cdr3_nt: TGTGCCAGCAGCTCCCACAACACGAATGAGCAGTTCTTC

v_call: TRBV7-9
clone_size: NA
j_call: TRBJ2-7
d_call: NA
cdr3_aa: CASSRQQGSYEQYF
cdr3_nt: TGTGCCAGCAGCCGTCAACAGGGTTCCTACGAGCAGTACTTC

v_call: TRBV2
clone_size: NA
j_call: TRBJ2-1
d_call: TRBD2
cdr3_aa: CASRSGTSGSNLYNEQFF
cdr3_nt: TGTGCCAGCAGGAGCGGGACTAGCGGGAGTAATCTCTACAATGAGCAGTTCTTC

v_call: TRBV7-6
clone_size: few
j_call: TRBJ1-5
d_call: NA
cdr3_aa: CASSLETGSFQPQHF
cdr3_nt: TGTGCCAGCAGCTTAGAAACAGGATCGTTCCAGCCCCAGCATTTT

v_call: TRBV27
clone_size: NA
j_call: TRBJ1-1
d_call: TRBD1
cdr3_aa: CASTAGTGGGRTEAFF
cdr3_nt: TGTGCCAGCACCGCCGGGACAGGGGGCGGGAGGACTGAAGCTTTCTTT

v_call: TRBV2
clone_size: NA
j_call: TRBJ2-1
d_call: TRBD2
cdr3_aa: CASTVGLELFF
cdr3_nt: TGTGCCAGCACGGTGGGACTAGAGTTGTTCTTC

v_call: TRBV5-1
clone_size: NA
j_call: TRBJ2-5
d_call: TRBD1
cdr3_aa: CASSPGQQQETQYF
cdr3_nt: TGCGCCAGCAGCCCGGGACAGCAACAAGAGACCCAGTACTTC

v_call: TRBV5-6
clone_size: NA
j_call: TRBJ2-7
d_call: NA
cdr3_aa: CASSLVAGATRLAAYEQYF
cdr3_nt: TGTGCCAGCAGCTTGGTGGCAGGGGCTACGAGACTAGCAGCCTACGAGCAGTACTTC

v_call: TRBV18
clone_size: NA
j_call: TRBJ2-1
d_call: NA
cdr3_aa: CASSPYGPNNEQFF
cdr3_nt: TGTGCCAGCTCACCCTATGGGCCGAACAATGAGCAGTTCTTC

v_call: TRBV6-4
clone_size: NA
j_call: TRBJ2-2
d_call: NA
cdr3_aa: CASSDVQDAGELFF
cdr3_nt: TGTGCCAGCAGTGACGTACAGGACGCCGGGGAGCTGTTTTTT

v_call: TRBV19
clone_size: NA
j_call: TRBJ1-2
d_call: NA
cdr3_aa: CASSPSRRGYTF
cdr3_nt: TGTGCCAGCAGTCCCTCCCGGCGGGGCTACACCTTC

v_call: TRBV18
clone_size: few
j_call: TRBJ1-4
d_call: NA
cdr3_aa: CASSPLQGRNEKLFF
cdr3_nt: TGTGCCAGCTCACCACTCCAGGGCCGAAATGAAAAACTGTTTTTT

v_call: TRBV27
clone_size: NA
j_call: TRBJ1-1
d_call: NA
cdr3_aa: CASSRWGGSENTEAFF
cdr3_nt: TGTGCCAGCAGCCGGTGGGGGGGGAGTGAGAACACTGAAGCTTTCTTT

v_call: TRBV23-1
clone_size: NA
j_call: TRBJ2-3
d_call: NA
cdr3_aa: CASRPRAAGKMGQYTDTQYF
cdr3_nt: TGCGCCAGCAGACCCCGGGCGGCAGGAAAGATGGGGCAGTACACAGATACGCAGTATTTT